These 3 T cell receptor beta chains were all obtained from the same sample, sequenced in a study of T-cell memory formation after mild COVID-19. TCRdb reanalysed the 5' RACE reads using MiXCR and keeps one entry per CDR3 protein. The sample has roughly 400,000 distinct CDR3 sequences; about a sixth are singletons. The sample was PBMCs or a T cell subset sorted from them (not recorded which). The receptors shown here come from a man younger than 35 who had mild COVID-19 (a few samples of this study predate the infection). Cell type and time point are not known.

This clonotype was found a few times. The CDR3 reads CASSTSGAVGYTF. CDR3 nucleotide sequence: TGTGCCAGCAGCACTTCAGGGGCGGTGGGCTACACCTTC. V and J are TRBV9 and TRBJ1-2, with a tentative D call TRBD1 (6 bases). CDR1 and CDR2 from the germline V gene are SGDLS and YYNGEE. The CDR3 sequence is 13 residues long. V was pared by 4 bases and J by 8 bases, with 15 bases between.

The chain is built from TRBV2 and TRBJ2-2, with a tentative D call TRBD1 (7 bases). V lost 8 bases, J lost 9 bases, and 25 bases lay in between. The germline V gene has CDR1 SNHLY and CDR2 FYNNEI. There are 16 residues in the CDR3. This chain's CDR3 is CASLGGGASLLRELFF. CDR3 nucleotide sequence: TGTGCCAGCCTCGGAGGGGGCGCGTCACTTCTGAGGGAGCTGTTTTTT.

The chain recombines TRBV10-3 with TRBJ1-5; maybe TRBD1 (5 bases). The CDR3 is 12 amino acids. V was trimmed by 10 bases and J by 5 bases, leaving 12 bases between them. Germline V CDR1 and CDR2: ENHRY, SYGVKD. CDR3 residues: CATGLVDQPQHF. The CDR3 nucleotides read TGTGCCACGGGACTTGTGGATCAGCCCCAGCATTTT.